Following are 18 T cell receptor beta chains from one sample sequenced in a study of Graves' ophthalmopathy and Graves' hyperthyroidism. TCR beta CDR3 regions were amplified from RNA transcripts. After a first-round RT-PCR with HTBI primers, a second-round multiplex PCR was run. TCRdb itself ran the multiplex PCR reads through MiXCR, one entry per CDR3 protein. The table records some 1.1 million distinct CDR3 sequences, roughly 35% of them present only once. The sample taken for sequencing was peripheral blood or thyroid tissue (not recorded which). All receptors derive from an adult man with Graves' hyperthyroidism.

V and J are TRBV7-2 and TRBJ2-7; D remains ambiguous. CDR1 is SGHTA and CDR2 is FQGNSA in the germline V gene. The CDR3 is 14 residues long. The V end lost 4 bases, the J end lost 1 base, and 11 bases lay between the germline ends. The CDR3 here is CASSSMERSYEQYF. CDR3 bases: TGTGCCAGCAGCTCGATGGAACGTTCCTACGAGCAGTACTTC.

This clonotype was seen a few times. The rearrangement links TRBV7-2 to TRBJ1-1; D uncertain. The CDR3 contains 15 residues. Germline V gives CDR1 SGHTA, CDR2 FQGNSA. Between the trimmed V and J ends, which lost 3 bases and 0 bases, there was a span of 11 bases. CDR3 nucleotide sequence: TGTGCCAGCAGCTTCGGTCCCAACCTGAACACTGAAGCTTTCTTT. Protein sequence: CASSFGPNLNTEAFF.

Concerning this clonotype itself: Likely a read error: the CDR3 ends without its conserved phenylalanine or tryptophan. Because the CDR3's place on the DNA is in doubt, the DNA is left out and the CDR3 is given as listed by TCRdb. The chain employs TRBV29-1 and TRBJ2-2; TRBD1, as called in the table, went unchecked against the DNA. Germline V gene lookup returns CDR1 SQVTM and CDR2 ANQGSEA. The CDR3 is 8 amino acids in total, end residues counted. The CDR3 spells CSVENTGR.

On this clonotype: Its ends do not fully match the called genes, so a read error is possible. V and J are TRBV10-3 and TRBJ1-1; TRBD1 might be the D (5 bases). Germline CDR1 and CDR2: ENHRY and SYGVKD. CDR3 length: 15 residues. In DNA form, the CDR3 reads TGTGCCAGCAGTTGGGGAACGGGGGAGGACACTGAAGCTTTCTTT. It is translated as CASSWGTGEDTEAFF.

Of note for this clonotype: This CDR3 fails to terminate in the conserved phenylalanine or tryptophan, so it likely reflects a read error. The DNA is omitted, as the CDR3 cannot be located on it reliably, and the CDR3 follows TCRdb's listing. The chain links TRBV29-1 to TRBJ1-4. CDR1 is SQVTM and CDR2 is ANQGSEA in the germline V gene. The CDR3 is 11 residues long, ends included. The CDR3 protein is CSVEDRGLLRD.

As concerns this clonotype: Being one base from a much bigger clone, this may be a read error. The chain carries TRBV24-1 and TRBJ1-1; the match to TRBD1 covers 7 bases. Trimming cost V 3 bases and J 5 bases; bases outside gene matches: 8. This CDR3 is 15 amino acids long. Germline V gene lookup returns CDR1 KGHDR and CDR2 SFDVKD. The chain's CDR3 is CATSDARQGGTEAFF. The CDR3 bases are TGTGCCACCAGTGATGCCAGACAGGGTGGTACTGAAGCTTTCTTT.

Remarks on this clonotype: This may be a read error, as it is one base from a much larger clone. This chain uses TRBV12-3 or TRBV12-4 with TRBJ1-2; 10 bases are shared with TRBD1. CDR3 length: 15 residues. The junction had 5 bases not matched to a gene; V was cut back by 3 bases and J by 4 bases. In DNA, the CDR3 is TGTGCCAGCAGTTTCGGGACAGGGGTTGGCTATGGCTACACCTTC. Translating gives CASSFGTGVGYGYTF.

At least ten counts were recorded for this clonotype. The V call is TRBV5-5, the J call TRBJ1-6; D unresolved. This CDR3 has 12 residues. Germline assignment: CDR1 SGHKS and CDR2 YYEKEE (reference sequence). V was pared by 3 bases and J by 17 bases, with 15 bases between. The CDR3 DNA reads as TGTGCCAGCAGCTCCAGCGGGGAAAAGTTCCACTTT. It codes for CASSSSGEKFHF.

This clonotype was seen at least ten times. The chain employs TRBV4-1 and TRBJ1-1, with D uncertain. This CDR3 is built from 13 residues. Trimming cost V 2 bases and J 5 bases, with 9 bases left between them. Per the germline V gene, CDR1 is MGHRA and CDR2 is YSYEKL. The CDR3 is CASSQYRETEAFF. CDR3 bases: TGCGCCAGCAGCCAATACAGAGAAACTGAAGCTTTCTTT.

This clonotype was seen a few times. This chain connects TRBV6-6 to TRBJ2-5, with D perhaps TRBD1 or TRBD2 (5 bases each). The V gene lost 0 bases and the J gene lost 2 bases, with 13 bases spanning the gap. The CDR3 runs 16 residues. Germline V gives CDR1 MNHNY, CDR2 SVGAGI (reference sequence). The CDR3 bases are TGTGCCAGCAGTTACTCGCCGGGGACCCCTCAAGAGACCCAGTACTTC. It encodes CASSYSPGTPQETQYF.

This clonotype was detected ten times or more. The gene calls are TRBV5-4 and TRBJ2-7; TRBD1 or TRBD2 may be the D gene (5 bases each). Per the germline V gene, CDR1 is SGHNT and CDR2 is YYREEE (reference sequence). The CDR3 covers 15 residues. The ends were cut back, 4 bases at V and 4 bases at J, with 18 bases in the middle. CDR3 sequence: CASSTNPGRGYEQYF. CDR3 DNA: TGTGCCAGCAGCACCAATCCGGGACGAGGATACGAGCAGTACTTC.

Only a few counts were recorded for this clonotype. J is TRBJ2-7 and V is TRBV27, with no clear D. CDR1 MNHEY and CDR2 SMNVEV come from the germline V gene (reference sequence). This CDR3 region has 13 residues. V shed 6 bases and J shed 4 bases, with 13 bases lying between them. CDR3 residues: CASSSNIGYEQYF. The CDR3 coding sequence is TGTGCCAGCAGCTCCAACATTGGGTACGAGCAGTACTTC.

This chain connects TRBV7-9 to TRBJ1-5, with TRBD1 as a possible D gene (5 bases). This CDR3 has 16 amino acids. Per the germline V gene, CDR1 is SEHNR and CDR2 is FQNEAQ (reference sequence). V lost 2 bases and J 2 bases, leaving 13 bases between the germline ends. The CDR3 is CASSLRGQTGNQPQHF. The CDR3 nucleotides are TGTGCCAGCAGCTTACGGGGCCAGACCGGCAATCAGCCCCAGCATTTT.

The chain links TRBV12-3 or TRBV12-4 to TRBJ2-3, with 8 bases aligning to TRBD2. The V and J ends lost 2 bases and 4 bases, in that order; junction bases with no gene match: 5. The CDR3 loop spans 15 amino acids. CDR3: CASSLNGGGPDTQYF. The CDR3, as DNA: TGTGCCAGCAGTTTAAATGGCGGGGGGCCAGATACGCAGTATTTT.

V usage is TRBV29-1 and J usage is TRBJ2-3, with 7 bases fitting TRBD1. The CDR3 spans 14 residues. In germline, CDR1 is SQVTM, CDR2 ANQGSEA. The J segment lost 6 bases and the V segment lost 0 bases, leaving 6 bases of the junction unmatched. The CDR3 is CSVEEQGLADTQYF. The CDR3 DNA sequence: TGCAGCGTTGAAGAACAGGGGTTAGCGGATACGCAGTATTTT.

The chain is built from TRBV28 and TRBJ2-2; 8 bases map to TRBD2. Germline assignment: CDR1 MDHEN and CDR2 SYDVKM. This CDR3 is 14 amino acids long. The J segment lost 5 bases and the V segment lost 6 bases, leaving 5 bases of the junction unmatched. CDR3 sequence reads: CASRTGGVTGELFF. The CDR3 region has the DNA TGTGCCAGCAGGACCGGGGGGGTTACCGGGGAGCTGTTTTTT.

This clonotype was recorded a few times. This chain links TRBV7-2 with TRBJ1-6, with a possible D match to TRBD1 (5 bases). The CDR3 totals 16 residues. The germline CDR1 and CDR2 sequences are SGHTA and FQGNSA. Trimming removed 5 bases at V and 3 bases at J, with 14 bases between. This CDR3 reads CASSLVGGFYNSPLHF. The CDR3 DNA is TGTGCCAGCAGCCTGGTGGGGGGATTCTATAATTCACCCCTCCACTTT.

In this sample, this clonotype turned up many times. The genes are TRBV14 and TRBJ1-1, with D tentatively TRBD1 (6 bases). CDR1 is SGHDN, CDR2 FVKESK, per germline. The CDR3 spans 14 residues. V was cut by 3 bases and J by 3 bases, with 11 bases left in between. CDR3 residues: CASSQSGTYTEAFF. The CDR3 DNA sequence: TGTGCCAGCAGCCAGTCCGGGACATACACTGAAGCTTTCTTT.